This entry features one T cell receptor (beta chain) sequence. The antigen remains unidentified. This specimen belongs to a study of blood T cells in healthy people across ages. Trimming took off 2 bases at V and 7 bases at J, with 16 bases between the two ends. This CDR3 is 15 amino acids long. Germline V gives CDR1 LGHNA, CDR2 YSLEER. Through a sample-barcoded 5' primer and a J-beta primer mix, a second PCR was run for roughly 6 to 12 cycles. MiXCR, run by TCRdb on the 5' RACE reads, gives a single entry per CDR3 protein. The data hold 1,500,000 or so distinct CDR3 sequences, with 40% to 45% observed a single time. Study-wide findings and caveats: Among long-lived donors, naive CD4+ cells were more numerous and diversity higher than in aged donors. Significant beta diversity loss was already apparent by age roughly 44, declining roughly linearly. Total diversity from one million sequenced T cells was likely underestimated.

The sample taken for sequencing was blood. The clonotype originates from a woman between 18 and 30 years old in good health. The chain employs TRBV4-3 and TRBJ2-3, with D perhaps TRBD1 (6 bases). This chain's CDR3 is CASSQLGHGSNTQYF. In DNA form, the CDR3 reads TGCGCCAGCAGCCAACTGGGACACGGTTCGAATACGCAGTATTTT.